These T cell receptor beta chains were read from a single sample in a study of T cells in Graves' hyperthyroidism and ophthalmopathy. TCRdb re-derived calls from the multiplex PCR reads in MiXCR, one entry per CDR3 protein. The sample has roughly 500,000 distinct CDR3 sequences; 46% are singletons. Source material: peripheral blood or thyroid tissue (not recorded which). The receptors stem from an adult woman with Graves' disease, either hyperthyroidism or ophthalmopathy (not recorded which). Each CDR3 is given with its conserved first and last residue. Fields, in order: V gene, J gene, clone size, D gene, CDR3 DNA, CDR3 protein. A D gene is named only where the DNA matches it firmly. Where a row states a size, it is once, few, many or the class of an expanded clone; other rows omit it.

>TRBV7-7|TRBJ2-5|many|.
TGTGCTAGCAGCCACCTGACAGAAGAGACCCAGTACTTC
CASSHLTEETQYF
>TRBV20-1|TRBJ2-7|many|.
TGCAGTGCTAGAGATTACCTTACCTCCTACGAGCAGTACTTC
CSARDYLTSYEQYF
>TRBV2|TRBJ2-7|.|TRBD1
TGTGCCAGCACGTACCCCGGGACAGGGGGCTTCAAGCAGTACTTC
CASTYPGTGGFKQYF
>TRBV20-1|TRBJ2-7|.|.
TGCAGTGCTAGAGATGAGGGTGAATCCTACGAGCAGTACTTC
CSARDEGESYEQYF
>TRBV7-8|TRBJ1-5|.|.
TGTGCCAGCAGCTCCAGGGGAATCGGGAGCAATCAGCCCCAGCATTTT
CASSSRGIGSNQPQHF
>TRBV13|TRBJ2-7|many|.
TGTGCCAGCAGCTTAGGCTCTGGCCAAACCTACGAGCAGTACTTC
CASSLGSGQTYEQYF
>TRBV9|TRBJ2-7|.|.
TGTGCCAGCAGCGTAGCGGCAGGGTACGAGCAGTACTTC
CASSVAAGYEQYF
>TRBV11-1|TRBJ2-7|.|TRBD1
TGTGCCAGCAGTCCTGACAGGGGTGTCAACGAGCAGTACTTC
CASSPDRGVNEQYF
>TRBV29-1|TRBJ2-7|.|.
TGCAGCGTTTATTCGGGGAGTGGATACGAGCAGTACTTC
CSVYSGSGYEQYF
>TRBV7-3|TRBJ2-6|many|.
TGTGCCAGCAGCTTCCACGGGGTCTCTGGGGCCAACGTCCTGACTTTC
CASSFHGVSGANVLTF
>TRBV20-1|TRBJ2-5|.|.
TGCAGTGCCAACCCTCCCTCTGGGGGGGCAGAGACCCAGTACTTC
CSANPPSGGAETQYF
>TRBV20-1|TRBJ1-5|.|TRBD1
TGCAGTGCTAGAGATGGGACAGGGGCCTTCGAGGTGCAGCCCCAGCATTTT
CSARDGTGAFEVQPQHF
>TRBV20-1|TRBJ1-6|few|.
TGCAGTGTGGTCCACGATTCACCCCTCCACTTT
CSVVHDSPLHF
>TRBV12-3/TRBV12-4|TRBJ1-2|.|.
TGTGCCAGCAGTCCAAATAGCGGGAGAGGAATCTATGGCTACACCTTC
CASSPNSGRGIYGYTF
>TRBV24-1|TRBJ1-5|.|.
TGTGCCACCAGTGATTCCGTCAATCAGCCCCAGCATTTT
CATSDSVNQPQHF
>TRBV3-1|TRBJ1-1|.|TRBD1
TGTGCCAGCAGCCCCCGGACAGGGGGCAGGTGGACTGAAGCTTCCTTT
CASSPRTGGRWTEASF
>TRBV7-3|TRBJ2-5|.|TRBD2
TGTGCCAGCAGCCGTCGGGAGGGAGACCAAGAGACCCAGTACTTC
CASSRREGDQETQYF
>TRBV20-1|TRBJ2-7|many|TRBD2
TGCAGTGCTAGAAAACTAGCGGGAGCATACGAGCAGTACTTC
CSARKLAGAYEQYF
>TRBV5-4|TRBJ1-4|.|.
TGTGCCAGCAGCTTGGCCGGGCGGGTGAATGAAAAACTGTTTTTT
CASSLAGRVNEKLFF
>TRBV5-1|TRBJ2-7|.|TRBD2
TGCGCCAGCAGCTACAGAGCGGGGGGAAACGAGCAGTACTTC
CASSYRAGGNEQYF
>TRBV7-6|TRBJ1-3|many|.
TGTGCCAGCAGCCCAGGGGCAGGGCAAGGTGTGGGAAACACCATATATTTT
CASSPGAGQGVGNTIYF
>TRBV19|TRBJ2-2|many|TRBD2
TGTGCCAGTAGCGGGAGGGTACGCACCGGGGAGCTGTTTTTT
CASSGRVRTGELFF
>TRBV15|TRBJ2-2|.|TRBD2
TGTGCCACCAGCAGGTGGGGACTAGCGGGAGTGGGCACCGGGGAGCTGTTTTTT
CATSRWGLAGVGTGELFF
>TRBV7-9|TRBJ1-1|many|.
TGTGCCAGCAGTTCGACCGGGACCTACACTGAAGCTTTCTTT
CASSSTGTYTEAFF
>TRBV3-1|TRBJ1-3|few|.
TGTGCCAGCAGCCAAGACTTGTCCGGAAACACCATATATTTT
CASSQDLSGNTIYF
>TRBV7-2|TRBJ2-2|.|.
TGTGCCAGCAGCTCCCAACCTGGAGGGGAGCTGTTTTTT
CASSSQPGGELFF
>TRBV6-1|TRBJ1-2|many|.
TGTGCCAGCAGTGAACCAGCTTATGGCTACACCTTC
CASSEPAYGYTF
>TRBV20-1|TRBJ2-7|many|.
TGCAGTGCTAGAGTTTACAGGGAAACCTACGAGCAGTACTTC
CSARVYRETYEQYF